This T cell receptor (beta chain) was identified during a study of cytomegalovirus exposure and HLA in healthy donors. Whole-study context: Roughly 85 million unique TCRs from HLA-typed donors made up an early data release.

Whole-study findings and limits: Accurate HLA-A and HLA-B prediction from TCR beta sequences was reported for most subjects. Sequencing artifact likely explains a cluster of highly shared sequence variants.

Comments on this clone: The target antigen is unknown.

Researchers ran the PCR with 60 Vbeta and 13 Jbeta primers. Some clones are missing from TCRdb's copy, which holds only in-frame ones; the method was immunoSEQ multiplex PCR. The table includes under 150,000 clones, over 75% detected once. The CDR3 totals 17 residues. Germline assignment: CDR1 MDHEN and CDR2 SYDVKM. The trim removed 2 bases at V and 6 bases at J, leaving 5 bases unmatched. The sequence came from a middle-aged man in good health and CMV-seronegative. Sample: PBMCs. The chain is built from TRBV28 and TRBJ2-3; 16 bases are shared with TRBD2. CDR3 coding DNA: TGTGCCAGCAGTTTACAGGGACTAGCGGGAGGGCACGATACGCAGTATTTT. This sequence encodes CASSLQGLAGGHDTQYF.